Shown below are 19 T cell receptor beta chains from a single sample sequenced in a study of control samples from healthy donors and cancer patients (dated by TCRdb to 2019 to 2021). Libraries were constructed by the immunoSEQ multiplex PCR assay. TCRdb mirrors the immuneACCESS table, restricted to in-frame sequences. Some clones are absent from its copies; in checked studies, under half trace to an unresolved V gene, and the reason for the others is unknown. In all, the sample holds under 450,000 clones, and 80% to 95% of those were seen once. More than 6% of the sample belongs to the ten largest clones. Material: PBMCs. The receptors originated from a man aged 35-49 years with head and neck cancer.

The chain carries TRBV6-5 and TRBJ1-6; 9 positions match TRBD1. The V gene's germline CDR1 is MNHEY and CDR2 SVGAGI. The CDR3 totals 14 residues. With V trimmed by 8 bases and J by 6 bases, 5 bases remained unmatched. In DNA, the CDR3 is TGTGCCAGCCTCCCGACAGGGGGTAATTCACCCCTCCACTTT. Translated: CASLPTGGNSPLHF.

The CDR3: CASSQDAGVSSNQPQHF. The CDR3, as DNA: TGTGCCAGCAGCCAAGATGCGGGAGTCAGTAGCAATCAGCCCCAGCATTTT. The V gene is TRBV3-1 (or the pseudogene TRBV3-2), the J gene TRBJ1-5; no firm D call. V lost 0 bases, J lost 0 bases, and 12 bases lay in between. Germline V gene lookup returns CDR1 LGHDT and CDR2 YNNKEL (reference sequence). CDR3 length equals 17 residues.

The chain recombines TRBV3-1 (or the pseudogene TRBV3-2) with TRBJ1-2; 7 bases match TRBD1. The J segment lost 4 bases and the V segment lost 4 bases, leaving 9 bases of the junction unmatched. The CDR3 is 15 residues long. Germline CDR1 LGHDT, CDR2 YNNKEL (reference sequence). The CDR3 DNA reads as TGTGCCAGCAGCCCCCCGGGACAGCAAGGCTATGGCTACACCTTC. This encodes CASSPPGQQGYGYTF.

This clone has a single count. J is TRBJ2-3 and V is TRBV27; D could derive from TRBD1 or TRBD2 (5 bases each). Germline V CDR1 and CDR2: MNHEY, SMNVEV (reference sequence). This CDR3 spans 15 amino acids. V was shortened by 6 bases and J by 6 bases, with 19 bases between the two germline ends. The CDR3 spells CASRKQGAPGDTQYF. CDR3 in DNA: TGTGCCAGCAGAAAGCAGGGAGCCCCTGGGGATACGCAGTATTTT.

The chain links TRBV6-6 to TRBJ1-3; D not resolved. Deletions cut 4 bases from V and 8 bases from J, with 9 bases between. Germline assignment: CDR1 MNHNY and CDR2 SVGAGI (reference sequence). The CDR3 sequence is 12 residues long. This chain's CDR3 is CASSLPGDTIYF. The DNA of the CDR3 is TGTGCCAGCAGTTTACCCGGGGACACCATATATTTT.

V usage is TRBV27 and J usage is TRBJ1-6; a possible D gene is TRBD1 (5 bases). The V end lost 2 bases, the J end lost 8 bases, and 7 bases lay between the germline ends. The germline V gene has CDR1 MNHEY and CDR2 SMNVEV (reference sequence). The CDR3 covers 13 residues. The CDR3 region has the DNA TGTGCCAGCAGTTTAGGGACTCATTCACCCCTCCACTTT. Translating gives CASSLGTHSPLHF.

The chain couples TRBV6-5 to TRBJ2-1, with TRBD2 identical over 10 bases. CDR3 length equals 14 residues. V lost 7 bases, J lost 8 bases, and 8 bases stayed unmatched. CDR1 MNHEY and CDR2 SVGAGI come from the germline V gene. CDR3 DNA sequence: TGTGCCAGCACCCGGGGACTAGCGTTTGATGAGCAGTTCTTC. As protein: CASTRGLAFDEQFF.

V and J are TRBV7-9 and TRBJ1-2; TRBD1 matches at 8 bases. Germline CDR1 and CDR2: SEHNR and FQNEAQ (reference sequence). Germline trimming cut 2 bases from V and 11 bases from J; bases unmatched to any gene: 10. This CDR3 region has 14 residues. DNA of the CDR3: TGTGCCAGCAGCTTACCCGGCCTCACAGGGGGATACACCTTC. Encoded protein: CASSLPGLTGGYTF.

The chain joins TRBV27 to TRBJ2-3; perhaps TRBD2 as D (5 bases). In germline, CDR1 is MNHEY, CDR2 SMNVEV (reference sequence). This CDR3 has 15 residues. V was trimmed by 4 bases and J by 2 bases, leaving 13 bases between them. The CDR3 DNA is TGTGCCAGCAGTTCATGGACTGGAACCACAGATACGCAGTATTTT. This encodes CASSSWTGTTDTQYF.

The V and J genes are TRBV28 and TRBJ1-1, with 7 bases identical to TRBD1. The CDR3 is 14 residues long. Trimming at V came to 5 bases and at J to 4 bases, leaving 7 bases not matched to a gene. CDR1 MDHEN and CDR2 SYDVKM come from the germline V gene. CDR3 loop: CASSPVAGGTEAFF. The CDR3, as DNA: TGTGCCAGCAGTCCCGTGGCAGGGGGCACTGAAGCTTTCTTT.

The CDR3, as DNA: TGTGCCTGGAGTGAAGGGAGGACTGAAGCTTTCTTT. The encoded protein is CAWSEGRTEAFF. This rearrangement joins TRBV30 to TRBJ1-1, with no clear D. Trimming stripped 1 base from V and 5 bases from J, with 8 bases between. This CDR3 has 12 amino acids. Germline CDR1 reads GTSNPN; CDR2 reads SVGIG (reference sequence).

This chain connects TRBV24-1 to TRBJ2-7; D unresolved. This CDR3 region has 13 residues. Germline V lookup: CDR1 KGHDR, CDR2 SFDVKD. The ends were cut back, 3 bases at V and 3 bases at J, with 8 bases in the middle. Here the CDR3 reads CATSDAANYEQYF. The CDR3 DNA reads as TGTGCCACCAGTGATGCGGCGAACTACGAGCAGTACTTC.

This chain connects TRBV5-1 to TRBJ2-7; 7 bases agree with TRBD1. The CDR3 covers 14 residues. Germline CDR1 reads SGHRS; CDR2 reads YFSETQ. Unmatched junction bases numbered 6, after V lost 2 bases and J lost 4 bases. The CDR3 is CASSLGTAVYEQYF. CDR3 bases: TGCGCCAGCAGCTTAGGGACAGCTGTTTACGAGCAGTACTTC. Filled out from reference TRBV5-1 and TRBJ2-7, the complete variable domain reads KAGVTQTPRYLIKTRGQQVTLSCSPISGHRSVSWYQQTPGQGLQFLFEYFSETQRNKGNFPGRFSGRQFSNSRSEMNVSTLELGDSALYLCASSLGTAVYEQYFGPGTRLTVT.

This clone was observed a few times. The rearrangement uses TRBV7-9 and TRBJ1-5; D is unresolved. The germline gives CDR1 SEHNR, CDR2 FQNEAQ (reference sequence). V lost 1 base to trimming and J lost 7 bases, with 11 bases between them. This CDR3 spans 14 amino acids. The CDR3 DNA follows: TGTGCCAGCAGCTTAGAGGGAGGGAGACAGCCCCAGCATTTT. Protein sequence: CASSLEGGRQPQHF.

CDR3 region: CAWSVREGRVNTEAFF. DNA for the CDR3: TGTGCCTGGAGTGTACGGGAGGGCAGGGTGAACACTGAAGCTTTCTTT. The J gene is TRBJ1-1, the V gene TRBV30, with TRBD1 as a possible D gene (5 bases). Trimming took 0 bases from V and 0 from J, leaving 14 bases between them. Germline V gene data show CDR1 as GTSNPN and CDR2 as SVGIG (reference sequence). The CDR3 runs to 16 residues.

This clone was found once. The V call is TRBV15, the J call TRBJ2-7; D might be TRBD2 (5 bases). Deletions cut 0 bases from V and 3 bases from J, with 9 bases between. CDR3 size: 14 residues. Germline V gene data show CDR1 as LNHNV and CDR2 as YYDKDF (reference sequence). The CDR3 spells CATSRDRGDYEQYF. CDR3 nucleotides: TGTGCCACCAGCAGAGATCGGGGAGACTACGAGCAGTACTTC.

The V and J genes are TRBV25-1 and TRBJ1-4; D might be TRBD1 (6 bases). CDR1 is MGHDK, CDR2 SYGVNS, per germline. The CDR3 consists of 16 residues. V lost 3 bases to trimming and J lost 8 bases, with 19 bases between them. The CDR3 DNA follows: TGTGCCAGCAGTGATAATTGGCAACAGGGAGGGGAAAAACTGTTTTTT. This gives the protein CASSDNWQQGGEKLFF.

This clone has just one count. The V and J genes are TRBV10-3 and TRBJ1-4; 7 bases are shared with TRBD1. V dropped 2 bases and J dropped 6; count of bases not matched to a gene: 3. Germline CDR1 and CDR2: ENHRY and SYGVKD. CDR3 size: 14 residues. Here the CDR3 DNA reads TGTGCCATCAGTGAGAGGGGGCGTGATGAAAAACTGTTTTTT. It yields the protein CAISERGRDEKLFF.

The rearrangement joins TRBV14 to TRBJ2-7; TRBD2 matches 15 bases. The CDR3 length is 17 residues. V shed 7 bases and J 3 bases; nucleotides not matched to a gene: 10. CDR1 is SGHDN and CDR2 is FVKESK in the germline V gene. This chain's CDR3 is CASTPLGLAGGNYEQYF. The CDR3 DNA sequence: TGTGCCAGCACCCCATTGGGACTAGCGGGAGGTAACTACGAGCAGTACTTC.